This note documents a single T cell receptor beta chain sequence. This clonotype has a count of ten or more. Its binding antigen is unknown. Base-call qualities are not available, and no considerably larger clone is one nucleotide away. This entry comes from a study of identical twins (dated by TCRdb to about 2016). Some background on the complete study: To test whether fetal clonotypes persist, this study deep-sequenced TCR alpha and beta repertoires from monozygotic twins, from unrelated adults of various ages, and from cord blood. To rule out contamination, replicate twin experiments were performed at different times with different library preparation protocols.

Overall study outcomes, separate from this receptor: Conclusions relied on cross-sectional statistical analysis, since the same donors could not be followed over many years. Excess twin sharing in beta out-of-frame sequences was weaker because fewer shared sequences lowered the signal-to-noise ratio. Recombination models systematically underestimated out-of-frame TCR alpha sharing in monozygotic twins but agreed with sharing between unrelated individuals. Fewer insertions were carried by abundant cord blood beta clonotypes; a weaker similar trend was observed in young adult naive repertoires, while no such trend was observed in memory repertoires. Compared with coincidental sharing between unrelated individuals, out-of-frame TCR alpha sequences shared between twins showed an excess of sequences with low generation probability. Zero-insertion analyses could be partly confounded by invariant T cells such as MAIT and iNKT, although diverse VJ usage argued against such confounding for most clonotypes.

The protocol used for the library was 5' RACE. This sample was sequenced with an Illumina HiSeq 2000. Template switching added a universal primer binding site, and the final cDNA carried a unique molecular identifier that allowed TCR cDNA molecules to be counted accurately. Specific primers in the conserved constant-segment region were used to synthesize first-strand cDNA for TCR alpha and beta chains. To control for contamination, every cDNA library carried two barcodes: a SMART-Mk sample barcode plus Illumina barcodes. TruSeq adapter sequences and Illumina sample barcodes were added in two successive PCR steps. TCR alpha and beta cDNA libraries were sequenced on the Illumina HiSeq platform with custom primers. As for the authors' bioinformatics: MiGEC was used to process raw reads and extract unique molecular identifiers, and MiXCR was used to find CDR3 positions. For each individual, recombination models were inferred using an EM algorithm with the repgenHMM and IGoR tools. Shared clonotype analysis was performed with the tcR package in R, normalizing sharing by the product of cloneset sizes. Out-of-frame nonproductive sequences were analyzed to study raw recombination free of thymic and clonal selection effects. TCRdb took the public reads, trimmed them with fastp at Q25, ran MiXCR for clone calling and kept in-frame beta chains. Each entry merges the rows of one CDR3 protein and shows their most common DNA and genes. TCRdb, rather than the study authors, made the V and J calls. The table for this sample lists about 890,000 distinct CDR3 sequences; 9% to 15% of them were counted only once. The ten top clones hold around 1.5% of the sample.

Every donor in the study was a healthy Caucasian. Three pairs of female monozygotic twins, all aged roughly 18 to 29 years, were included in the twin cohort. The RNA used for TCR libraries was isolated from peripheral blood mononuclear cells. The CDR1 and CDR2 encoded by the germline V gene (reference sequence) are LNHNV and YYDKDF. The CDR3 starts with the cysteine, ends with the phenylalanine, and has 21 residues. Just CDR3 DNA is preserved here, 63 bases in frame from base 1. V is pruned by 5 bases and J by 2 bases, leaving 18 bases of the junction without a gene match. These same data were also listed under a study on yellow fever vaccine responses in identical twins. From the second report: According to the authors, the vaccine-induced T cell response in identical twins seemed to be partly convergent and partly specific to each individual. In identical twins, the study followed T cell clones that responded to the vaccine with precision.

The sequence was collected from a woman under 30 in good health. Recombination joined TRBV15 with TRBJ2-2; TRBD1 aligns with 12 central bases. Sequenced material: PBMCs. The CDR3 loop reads CATSVSPGQGALRLNTGELFF. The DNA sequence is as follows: TGTGCCACCAGCGTCTCACCGGGACAGGGGGCGCTGAGGCTAAACACCGGGGAGCTGTTTTTT.